Sequencing of this TCR beta chain was carried out in a study of PD-1 blockade in classical Hodgkin lymphoma. V was pared by 0 bases and J by 1 base, with 9 bases of the junction left unmatched. CDR1 and CDR2 (germline): SGHAT, FQNNGV. The CDR3 spans 20 residues. Noted time point: newly diagnosed, previously untreated cHL patient sample. Here immunoSEQ multiplex PCR was the method, and the copy in TCRdb shows in-frame clones only, minus some. The sample lists approximately 30,000 clones; approximately 89% were seen once. The source material was peripheral blood mononuclear cells (PBMCs). The receptor was isolated from a human donor with classical Hodgkin lymphoma. The chain links TRBV11-2 to TRBJ2-3, with 14 bases identical to TRBD2. In DNA, the CDR3 is TGTGCCAGCAGCTTAGAGCCGGGACTAGCGGGAGTGTTGGGCACAGATACGCAGTATTTT. Amino acids: CASSLEPGLAGVLGTDTQYF.